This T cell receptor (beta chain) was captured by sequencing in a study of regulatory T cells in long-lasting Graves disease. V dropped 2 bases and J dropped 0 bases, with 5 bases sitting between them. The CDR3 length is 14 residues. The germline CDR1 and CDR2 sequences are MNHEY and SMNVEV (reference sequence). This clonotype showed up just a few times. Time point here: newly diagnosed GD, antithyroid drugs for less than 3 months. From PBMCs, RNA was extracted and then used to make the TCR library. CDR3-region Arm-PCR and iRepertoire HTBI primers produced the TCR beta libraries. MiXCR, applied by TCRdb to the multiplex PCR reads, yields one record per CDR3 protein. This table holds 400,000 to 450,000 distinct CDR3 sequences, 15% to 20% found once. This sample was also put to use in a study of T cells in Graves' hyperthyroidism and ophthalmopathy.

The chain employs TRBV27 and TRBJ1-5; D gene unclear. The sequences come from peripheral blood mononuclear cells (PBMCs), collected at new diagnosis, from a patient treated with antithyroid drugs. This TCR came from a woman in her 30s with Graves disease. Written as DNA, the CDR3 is TGTGCCAGCAGTTTACGGGATAGCAATCAGCCCCAGCATTTT. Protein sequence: CASSLRDSNQPQHF.